This T cell receptor beta chain appears in the sequencing data of a study of post-analysis software for immune sequencing data. The wider study: Included among the disease courses, which were recorded for the cohort, were relapsing-remitting, secondary progressive and progressive-relapsing multiple sclerosis.

V lost 2 bases and J 11 bases, leaving 10 bases between the germline ends. Germline V lookup: CDR1 SGHTA, CDR2 FQGNSA. The CDR3 has 13 residues. Study findings and constraints: Multiple sclerosis patients had significantly lower normalized Chao1 diversity than controls. Compared with controls, patients had more of 4 to 6 TRBV segments, including TRBV5-6, TRBV5-1 and TRBV20-1.

This clonotype has more than one count but fewer than ten. Its antigen remains unknown. cDNA libraries of TCR beta carried unique molecular identifiers. Out of roughly 0.95 to 11 million T cells, a few hundred thousand cDNA molecules were generated. TCRdb re-analysed the PCR reads in MiXCR, keeping a single row per CDR3 protein. The sample records about 680,000 distinct CDR3 sequences, roughly three fifths being singletons. The sequencing sample was made of blood. This chain connects TRBV7-2 to TRBJ1-6; D remains unclear. The sequence was collected from a girl aged 2-10 years with multiple sclerosis. CDR3 in amino acids: CASSLQVEPPLHF. The CDR3 bases are TGTGCCAGCAGCTTACAGGTTGAACCACCCCTCCACTTT.